This entry describes one T cell receptor (beta chain). The antigen is not known. This sample stems from a study of B cell selection in AIRE deficiency. This CDR3 is 13 amino acids long. Germline V CDR1 and CDR2: MGHRA, YSYEKL. V lost 0 bases, J lost 5 bases, and 5 bases lay in between. Overall study findings and caveats: Shorter CDR3s marked shared Treg sequences, biased toward few non-templated insertions.

Sorting defined conventional CD4 T cells as CD4+CD127+. Method: immunoSEQ multiplex PCR; TCRdb's copy keeps in-frame clones and lacks some. The table has about 24,000 clones, roughly 96% seen once; the top ten hold less than 0.2%. The sample was CD4+CD127+ conventional T cells sorted from PBMCs. The source of this sequence is a human donor in good health. V and J are TRBV4-1 and TRBJ1-5; D gene unclear. In DNA, the CDR3 is TGCGCCAGCAGCCAAGAGCTCGATCAGCCCCAGCATTTT. Protein sequence: CASSQELDQPQHF.